A single sample gave rise to the 7 T cell receptor beta chains below, sequenced in a study of post-analysis software for immune sequencing data (dated by TCRdb to the mid-2010s). Points the paper makes about the study in general: Patients showed significantly higher frequencies than controls for roughly five TRBV segments, among them TRBV5-6, TRBV5-1 and TRBV20-1.

Their cognate antigens are unknown. Libraries were made using PCR. The listed sequencing device is Illumina HiSeq 2500. To reduce PCR and sequencing biases, unique molecular identifiers were built into the TCR beta cDNA libraries. Clones were called with MiXCR by TCRdb after fastp trimmed the public reads at Q25, and only in-frame beta chains were retained. Each CDR3 protein gets just one entry, which takes the most common genes and DNA from the rows behind it. This sample has roughly 700,000 distinct CDR3 sequences in its table, and roughly 27% of those were observed once. Clones ranked in the top ten supply around 0.6% of the sample. Sample: blood. The source is a girl aged 5 to 17 with multiple sclerosis.

The V call is TRBV5-1, the J call TRBJ2-2; D not certain. CDR3 size: 14 residues. Germline CDR1 and CDR2: SGHRS and YFSETQ. The V gene lost 0 bases and the J gene lost 4 bases, with 7 bases spanning the gap. In DNA, the CDR3 is TGCGCCAGCAGCTTGGAATCGGGCACCGGGGAGCTGTTTTTT. This codes for CASSLESGTGELFF. Based on the CDR3 plus reference TRBV5-1 and TRBJ2-2, the full variable domain is KAGVTQTPRYLIKTRGQQVTLSCSPISGHRSVSWYQQTPGQGLQFLFEYFSETQRNKGNFPGRFSGRQFSNSRSEMNVSTLELGDSALYLCASSLESGTGELFFGEGSRLTVL.

This clonotype was picked up many times. V is TRBV20-1 and J is TRBJ2-1; D is unresolved. The CDR3 runs to 11 residues. Per the germline V gene, CDR1 is DFQATT and CDR2 is SNEGSKA (reference sequence). V was clipped by 5 bases and J by 3 bases, with 5 bases between them. The CDR3 bases are TGCAGTGCTCCCGACTACAATGAGCAGTTCTTC. This codes for CSAPDYNEQFF.

This clonotype was picked up a small number of times. CDR3 bases: TGTGCCAGCAGCCCATCGGGGGCGGGAGTCCCCCAAGAGACCCAGTACTTC. It specifies CASSPSGAGVPQETQYF. The V gene is TRBV6-6, the J gene TRBJ2-5; the D gene is possibly TRBD2 (7 bases). V was shortened by 6 bases and J by 1 base, with 21 bases between the two germline ends. The CDR3 is 17 residues long. Germline V gives CDR1 MNHNY, CDR2 SVGAGI (reference sequence).

This clonotype was found a few times. The chain employs TRBV29-1 and TRBJ2-4; possibly TRBD2 for D (7 bases). Germline CDR1 is SQVTM and CDR2 is ANQGSEA. The CDR3 has 15 amino acids. The V gene lost 5 bases and the J gene lost 13 bases, with 27 bases spanning the gap. The CDR3 protein is CSVSFVAGAKGEQYF. The DNA of the CDR3 is TGCAGCGTTTCCTTTGTGGCGGGAGCCAAGGGGGAGCAGTACTTC.

The chain recombines TRBV5-1 with TRBJ2-7; D may match TRBD1 or TRBD2 (5 bases each). Germline CDR1 SGHRS, CDR2 YFSETQ. CDR3 length: 13 amino acids. Trimming shortened V by 7 bases and J by 3 bases, and 14 bases separated the two germline ends. As DNA, the CDR3 is TGCGCCAGCGGCCGGGACGCCGACTACGAGCAGTACTTC. As protein: CASGRDADYEQYF.

This clonotype appeared a single time. This sequence joins TRBV5-1 and TRBJ2-1, with 9 bases identical to TRBD1. Germline assignment: CDR1 SGHRS and CDR2 YFSETQ. V shed 3 bases and J 15 bases; nucleotides not matched to a gene: 13. The CDR3 length is 14 residues. This chain's CDR3 is CASSYTQGAAYWFF. CDR3 DNA sequence: TGCGCCAGCAGCTACACACAGGGGGCCGCGTATTGGTTCTTC.

The genes are TRBV20-1 and TRBJ1-2, with D perhaps TRBD1 (5 bases). This CDR3 is built from 12 residues. Trimming removed 6 bases at V and 8 bases at J, with 16 bases between. From germline, CDR1 is DFQATT and CDR2 SNEGSKA (reference sequence). The CDR3 sequence: CSAPRAGAGYTF. In DNA form, the CDR3 reads TGCAGTGCCCCAAGGGCCGGGGCCGGCTACACCTTC.